The 3 T cell receptor beta chains below were found in one sample sequenced in a study of cytomegalovirus exposure and HLA in healthy donors. The PCR ran on 60 Vbeta and 13 Jbeta primers. Sequenced by immunoSEQ multiplex PCR; TCRdb stores in-frame clones only, minus some. Of roughly 190,000 clones in the sample, approximately 12% were seen once. Sequencing used PBMCs. The receptors derive from a man between 50 and 59 years old in good health and CMV-seropositive.

This CDR3 is CASSPATGSVGELFF. The DNA for the CDR3 is TGTGCCAGCTCACCCGCGACAGGGTCAGTCGGGGAGCTGTTTTTT. This chain uses TRBV18 with TRBJ2-2; 7 nucleotides align to TRBD1. The ends lost 3 bases at V and 7 bases at J; junction bases unmatched: 8. Germline V gene data show CDR1 as KGHSH and CDR2 as LQKENI. The CDR3 is made up of 15 amino acids.

This clone was seen more than once but under ten times. V usage is TRBV13 and J usage is TRBJ2-3; 7 bases are a match to TRBD2. This CDR3 comprises 14 residues. Germline loops: CDR1 PRHDT, CDR2 FYEKMQ (reference sequence). The V gene end was trimmed by 1 base and the J gene end by 6 bases; junction bases not matched to a gene: 4. Here the CDR3 DNA reads TGTGCCAGCAGCTTAGACCCTAGCGGCGATACGCAGTATTTT. This sequence encodes CASSLDPSGDTQYF. Filled out from reference TRBV13 and TRBJ2-3, the complete variable domain reads AAGVIQSPRHLIKEKRETATLKCYPIPRHDTVYWYQQGPGQDPQFLISFYEKMQSDKGSIPDRFSAQQFSDYHSELNMSSLELGDSALYFCASSLDPSGDTQYFGPGTRLTVL.

The chain is built from TRBV11-2 and TRBJ1-1, with D possibly matching TRBD1 (5 bases). Germline assignment: CDR1 SGHAT and CDR2 FQNNGV. Trimming pared 5 bases from V and 10 bases from J, leaving 14 bases between. The CDR3 extends over 12 amino acids. The CDR3 is CASSELGRGAFF. CDR3 DNA sequence: TGTGCCAGCAGCGAACTCGGGAGGGGAGCTTTCTTT.